These 23 T cell receptor beta chains originate from one sample sequenced in a study of T-cell memory formation after mild COVID-19. TCRdb re-called the 5' RACE reads with MiXCR, one entry per CDR3 protein. The sample has 250,000 to 300,000 distinct CDR3 sequences, about a sixth seen once; the top ten hold roughly 24%. The sequencing input was PBMCs or a T cell subset sorted from them (not recorded which). The origin of the receptors is a young man who had mild COVID-19 (a few samples of this study predate the infection). Cell type and time point are not known.

The CDR3 loop is CASRSSGATGELFF. The CDR3 DNA follows: TGTGCCAGCAGGTCATCCGGAGCGACCGGGGAGCTGTTTTTT. The rearrangement uses TRBV7-2 and TRBJ2-2; D is uncertain. The V gene's germline CDR1 is SGHTA and CDR2 FQGNSA. V lost 6 bases and J lost 5, with 13 bases in between. CDR3 length: 14 residues.

There are many counts of this clonotype. This chain links TRBV6-6 with TRBJ2-5; maybe TRBD2 (7 bases). V lost 7 bases and J 5 bases, leaving 20 bases between the germline ends. The CDR3 has 15 amino acids. Germline CDR1 is MNHNY and CDR2 is SVGAGI (reference sequence). The CDR3 DNA reads as TGTGCCAGCACTCAGCTCCCTAGGGGGGGGGAGACCCAGTACTTC. This translates into CASTQLPRGGETQYF.

This clonotype was counted ten times or more. The CDR3 nucleotides are TGTGCCAGCAGTGGGGACAGGGCTGGGGCCAACGTCCTGACTTTC. This translates into CASSGDRAGANVLTF. V usage is TRBV2 and J usage is TRBJ2-6, with 9 nucleotides matching TRBD1. Germline values: CDR1 SNHLY, CDR2 FYNNEI. CDR3 length: 15 residues. Trimming at V came to 4 bases and at J to 2 bases, leaving 0 bases not matched to a gene.

This clonotype appeared many times. The chain employs TRBV4-2 and TRBJ1-1; D is ambiguous. The V and J ends lost 0 bases and 1 base respectively, with 6 bases between them. The CDR3 is made up of 14 amino acids. The germline CDR1 and CDR2 sequences are LGHNA and YNFKEQ. In DNA, the CDR3 is TGTGCCAGCAGCCAAGATCCGGCGAACACTGAAGCTTTCTTT. It specifies CASSQDPANTEAFF.

This clonotype was picked up a small number of times. The chain links TRBV7-3 to TRBJ2-5; D might be TRBD1 (6 bases). Germline assignment: CDR1 SGHTA and CDR2 FQGTGA. V lost 6 bases, J lost 3 bases, and 14 bases lay in between. The CDR3 totals 14 residues. Here the CDR3 reads CASRGPGAEETQYF. The CDR3 nucleotides read TGTGCCAGCAGGGGGCCAGGGGCTGAAGAGACCCAGTACTTC.

This clonotype was detected only a few times. An end of the junction differs from the germline gene, which may be a read error. The gene calls are TRBV7-7 and TRBJ2-5; TRBD2 matches 7 bases. This CDR3 spans 14 amino acids. The germline V gene has CDR1 SSHAT and CDR2 FNYEAQ (reference sequence). The CDR3 sequence is CASSLVDSPGGQYF. CDR3 coding DNA: TGTGCTAGCAGCTTAGTCGACAGCCCGGGGGGCCAGTACTTC.

This chain links TRBV14 with TRBJ1-2; 10 bases align to TRBD1. This CDR3 comprises 13 residues. CDR1 and CDR2 from the germline V gene are SGHDN and FVKESK. V was clipped by 9 bases and J by 7 bases; unmatched bases: 8. The CDR3 is CASKRQGAAGYTF. In DNA form, the CDR3 reads TGTGCCAGTAAACGACAGGGGGCGGCTGGCTACACCTTC.

This clonotype was seen many times. The gene calls are TRBV29-1 and TRBJ2-1; 7 bases agree with TRBD1. Losses at the gene ends were 6 bases for V and 7 bases for J; bases not matched to a gene: 12. This CDR3 has 14 residues. Per the germline V gene, CDR1 is SQVTM and CDR2 is ANQGSEA. CDR3 sequence: CSVLQGILGNEQFF. CDR3 DNA sequence: TGCAGCGTACTACAGGGGATCCTAGGGAATGAGCAGTTCTTC.

This clonotype was recorded once. The gene calls are TRBV28 and TRBJ1-1; D unclear. Germline CDR1 MDHEN, CDR2 SYDVKM. The V end lost 6 bases, the J end lost 1 base, and 9 bases lay between the germline ends. The CDR3 is 13 amino acids. The CDR3 protein is CASRSTQNTEAFF. The CDR3, as DNA: TGTGCCAGCAGATCGACCCAGAACACTGAAGCTTTCTTT.

This clonotype has only a few counts. The chain combines TRBV5-1 with TRBJ2-3; D may be TRBD1 or TRBD2 (5 bases each). Germline V gives CDR1 SGHRS, CDR2 YFSETQ. The germline V and J ends were trimmed by 0 bases and 2 bases, with 7 bases remaining between them. The CDR3 loop spans 14 amino acids. CDR3 amino acids: CASSLAGTTDTQYF. The CDR3 bases are TGCGCCAGCAGCTTGGCCGGGACCACAGATACGCAGTATTTT.

This clonotype was seen ten or more times. This chain uses TRBV10-2 with TRBJ1-4; D is perhaps TRBD1 (6 bases). V was trimmed by 6 bases and J by 0 bases, leaving 11 bases between them. CDR1 and CDR2 from the germline V gene are WSHSY and SAAADI. The CDR3 contains 15 residues. The CDR3: CASRDRQATNEKLFF. CDR3 nucleotide sequence: TGCGCCAGCAGAGATCGACAGGCAACTAATGAAAAACTGTTTTTT.

This chain links TRBV7-2 with TRBJ1-1; D unclear. Trimming cost V 3 bases and J 0 bases, with 8 bases left between them. This CDR3 is 14 amino acids long. The germline V gene has CDR1 SGHTA and CDR2 FQGNSA. The DNA for the CDR3 is TGTGCCAGCAGCTTTGTCTACATGAACACTGAAGCTTTCTTT. Translated, it gives CASSFVYMNTEAFF.

The chain links TRBV4-1 to TRBJ2-5; D is unresolved. This CDR3 spans 15 amino acids. V was shortened by 1 base and J by 6 bases, with 15 bases between the two germline ends. CDR1 is MGHRA and CDR2 is YSYEKL in the germline V gene. CDR3 sequence: CASSQGPALGKTQYF. The CDR3 bases are TGCGCCAGCAGCCAAGGTCCGGCCTTAGGAAAGACCCAGTACTTC.

The chain recombines TRBV4-3 with TRBJ1-3, with D possibly matching TRBD1 (6 bases). Trimming left V 0 bases short and J 4 bases short, with 10 bases between. CDR1 is LGHNA, CDR2 YSLEER, per germline. This CDR3 contains 15 residues. For the CDR3, the DNA is TGCGCCAGCAGCCAAGATTCAGGGGTGGGAAACACCATATATTTT. Translation: CASSQDSGVGNTIYF.

This clonotype was counted many times. J is TRBJ1-4 and V is TRBV5-1; D is unclear. Germline V lookup: CDR1 SGHRS, CDR2 YFSETQ. V lost 4 bases, J lost 8 bases, and 15 bases lay in between. CDR3 size: 14 residues. The CDR3 here is CASSTATGGEKLFF. Here the CDR3 DNA reads TGCGCCAGCAGCACCGCTACGGGTGGGGAAAAACTGTTTTTT.

This clonotype has only a few counts. The chain links TRBV2 to TRBJ2-7, with TRBD1 identical over 7 bases. CDR1 is SNHLY and CDR2 is FYNNEI in the germline V gene. The trim removed 7 bases at V and 3 bases at J, leaving 6 bases unmatched. This CDR3 region has 13 residues. The CDR3 coding sequence is TGTGCCAGCACCCGGGACAGAAGCTACGAGCAGTACTTC. This sequence encodes CASTRDRSYEQYF.

The chain carries TRBV7-2 and TRBJ2-5; no firm D call. CDR1 is SGHTA and CDR2 is FQGNSA in the germline V gene. This CDR3 has 11 amino acids. V was cut by 10 bases and J by 5 bases, with 11 bases left in between. The CDR3 DNA reads as TGTGCCACTGCACACGAGGAGACCCAGTACTTC. Encoded protein: CATAHEETQYF.

This clonotype occurred many times. The chain is built from TRBV5-5 and TRBJ2-3, with 9 bases lining up with TRBD2. CDR3 length: 16 amino acids. After removal of 0 bases from V and 6 bases from J, the junction contained 8 bases not matched to a gene. The germline V gene encodes CDR1 SGHKS and CDR2 YYEKEE (reference sequence). The CDR3 sequence: CASSLEAGGWTDTQYF. The CDR3 nucleotides are TGTGCCAGCAGCTTGGAAGCGGGGGGCTGGACTGATACGCAGTATTTT.

V and J are TRBV7-6 and TRBJ2-7; unclear D gene. CDR1 is SGHVS and CDR2 is FNYEAQ in the germline V gene. The CDR3 length is 15 residues. Trimming took off 5 bases at V and 2 bases at J, with 16 bases between the two ends. CDR3 nucleotides: TGTGCCAGCAGCCCCGTGGAGTTTTTCGCCTACGAGCAGTACTTC. Translation gives CASSPVEFFAYEQYF.

In its sample, this clonotype was seen a few times. This chain connects TRBV27 to TRBJ2-2; TRBD1 might be the D (5 bases). Germline V lookup: CDR1 MNHEY, CDR2 SMNVEV (reference sequence). Trimming shortened V by 2 bases and J by 2 bases, and 15 bases separated the two germline ends. The CDR3 has 17 residues. CDR3 DNA: TGTGCCAGCAGTTTAAATTGGTTCAGGACAAACACCGGGGAGCTGTTTTTT. Protein product: CASSLNWFRTNTGELFF.

The chain combines TRBV20-1 with TRBJ2-7; 7 bases fit TRBD2. The trim removed 6 bases at V and 2 bases at J, leaving 10 bases unmatched. Germline lookup yields CDR1 DFQATT and CDR2 SNEGSKA (reference sequence). CDR3 length equals 14 residues. CDR3: CSARPGTTTYEQYF. DNA of the CDR3: TGCAGTGCAAGACCCGGGACTACGACCTACGAGCAGTACTTC.

This clonotype has just a few counts. The V call is TRBV9, the J call TRBJ2-1; D remains ambiguous. The CDR3 runs to 14 residues. Germline values: CDR1 SGDLS, CDR2 YYNGEE. Between the trimmed V and J ends, which lost 0 bases and 4 bases, there was a span of 8 bases. CDR3 in DNA: TGTGCCAGCAGCGTAGGTACGGCTTACAATGAGCAGTTCTTC. This codes for CASSVGTAYNEQFF.

This rearrangement joins TRBV20-1 to TRBJ1-3; TRBD1 is a possible D gene (5 bases). V was clipped by 5 bases and J by 2 bases, with 13 bases between them. The CDR3 spans 14 residues. The germline gives CDR1 DFQATT, CDR2 SNEGSKA (reference sequence). CDR3 amino acids: CSAGGPGTGNTIYF. The CDR3, as DNA: TGCAGTGCTGGGGGTCCTGGGACTGGAAACACCATATATTTT.